The 19 T cell receptor beta chains below come from one sample, sequenced in a study of blood T cell repertoires in COVID-19. Sequencing was performed with immunoSEQ multiplex PCR; in TCRdb, only in-frame clones are kept and a portion is missing. The sample carries 310,000 or so clones, approximately 86% recorded once. The source material was peripheral blood. The source of these receptors is a woman aged 50 to 65 who had recovered from COVID-19.

The chain uses TRBV5-1 and TRBJ2-7, with D maybe TRBD1 (6 bases). Trimming removed 2 bases from V and 3 bases from J, with 15 bases in between. CDR1 is SGHRS and CDR2 is YFSETQ in the germline V gene. The CDR3 covers 15 residues. The CDR3 nucleotides are TGCGCCAGCAGCTTAATCCCTGGACAGTTCTACGAGCAGTACTTC. Encoded protein: CASSLIPGQFYEQYF. The full variable domain, in which reference TRBV5-1 and TRBJ2-7 provide the parts outside the CDR3, is KAGVTQTPRYLIKTRGQQVTLSCSPISGHRSVSWYQQTPGQGLQFLFEYFSETQRNKGNFPGRFSGRQFSNSRSEMNVSTLELGDSALYLCASSLIPGQFYEQYFGPGTRLTVT.

The CDR3 is CASSVSDRGHEQFF. In DNA form, the CDR3 reads TGTGCCAGCAGCGTAAGTGACAGGGGCCATGAGCAGTTCTTC. The chain uses TRBV9 and TRBJ2-1; 8 positions agree with TRBD1. The V gene's germline CDR1 is SGDLS and CDR2 YYNGEE. The CDR3 length is 14 residues. V was pared by 1 base and J by 8 bases, with 5 bases of the junction left unmatched.

The V gene is TRBV9, the J gene TRBJ1-1, with 12 bases fitting TRBD1. This CDR3 spans 16 amino acids. From germline, CDR1 is SGDLS and CDR2 YYNGEE. V dropped 3 bases and J dropped 3; count of bases not matched to a gene: 6. This CDR3 is CASSGGQGAWDTEAFF. As DNA, the CDR3 is TGTGCCAGCAGCGGGGGACAGGGGGCTTGGGACACTGAAGCTTTCTTT. Complete variable domain (other parts from reference TRBV9 and TRBJ1-1): DSGVTQTPKHLITATGQRVTLRCSPRSGDLSVYWYQQSLDQGLQFLIQYYNGEERAKGNILERFSAQQFPDLHSELNLSSLELGDSALYFCASSGGQGAWDTEAFFGQGTRLTVV.

The chain recombines TRBV19 with TRBJ1-2, with D possibly being TRBD1 (5 bases). Germline-derived CDR1 and CDR2 are LNHDA and SQIVND (reference sequence). The CDR3 runs to 14 residues. Trimming removed 5 bases from V and 6 bases from J, with 16 bases in between. In DNA form, the CDR3 reads TGTGCCAGTAGTGCTGAATGGGGCGTCAATGGCTACACCTTC. It specifies CASSAEWGVNGYTF.

V and J are TRBV9 and TRBJ1-2, with D unclear. The CDR3 is made up of 11 amino acids. From germline, CDR1 is SGDLS and CDR2 YYNGEE. V lost 4 bases to trimming and J lost 5 bases, with 6 bases between them. As DNA, the CDR3 is TGTGCCAGCAGCTCCACATATGGCTACACCTTC. Translating gives CASSSTYGYTF. The variable domain in full, with the rest retrieved from reference TRBV9 and TRBJ1-2, is DSGVTQTPKHLITATGQRVTLRCSPRSGDLSVYWYQQSLDQGLQFLIQYYNGEERAKGNILERFSAQQFPDLHSELNLSSLELGDSALYFCASSSTYGYTFGSGTRLTVV.

The rearrangement links TRBV6-6 to TRBJ1-2; the D gene is possibly TRBD1 (5 bases). The germline V and J ends were trimmed by 6 bases and 4 bases, with 15 bases remaining between them. The germline gives CDR1 MNHNY, CDR2 SVGAGI (reference sequence). The CDR3 runs to 14 residues. This chain's CDR3 is CASSPGGDFYGYTF. CDR3 DNA: TGTGCCAGCAGCCCCGGGGGGGATTTCTATGGCTACACCTTC.

The chain carries TRBV5-1 and TRBJ1-4, with D maybe TRBD1 (6 bases). The CDR3 covers 15 residues. Germline CDR1 is SGHRS and CDR2 is YFSETQ. Trimming removed 0 bases at V and 8 bases at J, with 14 bases between. Here the CDR3 reads CASSLAGAAYEKLFF. Here the CDR3 DNA reads TGCGCCAGCAGCTTGGCAGGGGCGGCCTACGAAAAACTGTTTTTT.

V gene TRBV4-3 combines with J gene TRBJ1-1, with 7 nucleotides matching TRBD1. CDR3 length: 14 amino acids. Germline CDR1 is LGHNA and CDR2 is YSLEER. V dropped 1 base and J dropped 1; count of bases not matched to a gene: 0. The DNA for the CDR3 is TGCGCCAGCAGCCAAGGGGACAGGAACACTGAAGCTTTCTTT. Its protein product is CASSQGDRNTEAFF.

The gene calls are TRBV5-4 and TRBJ2-1; maybe TRBD2 (5 bases). This CDR3 region has 14 residues. The V and J ends lost 4 bases and 4 bases respectively, with 12 bases between them. Germline V gives CDR1 SGHNT, CDR2 YYREEE (reference sequence). The CDR3 is CASSAGQDYNEQFF. In nucleotides, the CDR3 is TGTGCCAGCAGCGCGGGCCAGGATTACAATGAGCAGTTCTTC.

The chain has TRBV7-3 and TRBJ2-1, with 8 bases lining up with TRBD2. CDR3 length: 17 amino acids. CDR1 is SGHTA, CDR2 FQGTGA, per germline. Trimming at V came to 5 bases and at J to 8 bases, leaving 17 bases not matched to a gene. The CDR3 protein is CASSLGTPGGLRHEQFF. The CDR3 coding sequence is TGTGCCAGCAGCCTGGGGACACCGGGAGGGCTTCGGCATGAGCAGTTCTTC.

CDR3 bases: TGTGCCAGCACCAGCTCCTATAATTCACCCCTCCACTTT. It encodes CASTSSYNSPLHF. The genes are TRBV6-5 and TRBJ1-6; unclear D gene. The CDR3 has 13 residues. V lost 7 bases to trimming and J lost 0 bases, with 4 bases between them. Germline loops: CDR1 MNHEY, CDR2 SVGAGI.

A remark on this clone: The identical CDR3 is also encoded by other nucleotide sequences in the sample. This chain links TRBV6-5 with TRBJ2-2, with TRBD1 matching 9 bases. Looked up from germline, CDR1 is MNHEY and CDR2 is SVGAGI. V was pared by 6 bases and J by 4 bases, with 3 bases of the junction left unmatched. The CDR3 runs 14 residues. The CDR3 sequence is CASSRTGVTGELFF. CDR3 in DNA: TGTGCCAGCAGCCGGACAGGGGTCACCGGGGAGCTGTTTTTT.

This chain joins TRBV6-2 or TRBV6-3 and TRBJ2-7, with TRBD2 matching over 12 bases. CDR1 and CDR2 (germline): MNHEY, SVGEGT. The CDR3 totals 15 residues. The junction had 3 bases not matched to a gene; V was cut back by 4 bases and J by 2 bases. CDR3 loop: CASSSLAGGTYEQYF. In DNA, the CDR3 is TGTGCCAGCAGTTCACTAGCGGGGGGCACCTACGAGCAGTACTTC.

The chain links TRBV10-3 to TRBJ2-1; 9 nucleotides agree with TRBD2. Germline assignment: CDR1 ENHRY and CDR2 SYGVKD. V was pared by 6 bases and J by 8 bases, with 5 bases of the junction left unmatched. This CDR3 spans 13 amino acids. CDR3: CAISGLANDEQFF. DNA of the CDR3: TGTGCCATCAGCGGACTAGCGAACGATGAGCAGTTCTTC.

This chain uses TRBV19 with TRBJ2-2; 8 bases line up with TRBD2. Germline assignment: CDR1 LNHDA and CDR2 SQIVND (reference sequence). J was trimmed by 4 bases and V by 11 bases; bases with no gene match: 9. The CDR3 runs to 14 residues. CDR3 DNA sequence: TGTGCCCCCACGTTAGCGGGGATCACCGGGGAGCTGTTTTTT. Its translation: CAPTLAGITGELFF.

V is TRBV28 and J is TRBJ1-2; perhaps TRBD1 as D (5 bases). CDR3 size: 16 residues. Germline CDR1 is MDHEN and CDR2 is SYDVKM. The V end was cut by 6 bases, the J end by 4 bases, with 21 bases between. The CDR3 reads CASSPGRAGHRYGYTF. The CDR3 bases are TGTGCCAGCAGCCCCGGAAGGGCCGGACATCGCTATGGCTACACCTTC.

CDR3 DNA: TGCAGCGCAGGGGCCTCTGGAAACACCATATATTTT. This translates into CSAGASGNTIYF. V is TRBV29-1 and J is TRBJ1-3; maybe TRBD1 (6 bases). Germline V CDR1 and CDR2: SQVTM, ANQGSEA. CDR3 size: 12 residues. Trimming left V 7 bases short and J 0 bases short, with 7 bases between.

The J gene is TRBJ1-1, the V gene TRBV7-2; TRBD1 aligns across 7 bases. CDR1 is SGHTA and CDR2 is FQGNSA in the germline V gene. V was clipped by 1 base and J by 5 bases; unmatched bases: 4. The length of the CDR3 is 14 residues. The CDR3 nucleotides read TGTGCCAGCAGCTTAGACAGGGGTTGGACTGAAGCTTTCTTT. This sequence encodes CASSLDRGWTEAFF.

The gene calls are TRBV3-1 (or the pseudogene TRBV3-2) and TRBJ2-7; 7 bases are shared with TRBD1. Germline V lookup: CDR1 LGHDT, CDR2 YNNKEL (reference sequence). J gave up 1 base and V 3 bases, and 3 bases lay outside the gene matches. The CDR3 totals 14 residues. DNA for the CDR3: TGTGCCAGCAGCCACTGGGACAGATCCTACGAGCAGTACTTC. Protein sequence: CASSHWDRSYEQYF.